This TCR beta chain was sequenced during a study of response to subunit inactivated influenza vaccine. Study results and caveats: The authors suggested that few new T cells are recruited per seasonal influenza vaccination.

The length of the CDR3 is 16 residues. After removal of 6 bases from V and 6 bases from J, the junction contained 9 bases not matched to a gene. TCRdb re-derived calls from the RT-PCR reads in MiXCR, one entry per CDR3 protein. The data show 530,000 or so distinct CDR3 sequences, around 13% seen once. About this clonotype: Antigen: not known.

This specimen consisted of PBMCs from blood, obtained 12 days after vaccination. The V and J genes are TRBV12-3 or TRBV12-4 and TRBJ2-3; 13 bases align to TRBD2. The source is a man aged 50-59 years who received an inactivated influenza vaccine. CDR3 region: CASSLGLAGRLDTQYF. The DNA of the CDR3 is TGTGCCAGCAGCCTGGGACTAGCGGGGCGCCTGGATACGCAGTATTTT.